The 12 T cell receptor beta chains listed next were all sequenced from one sample in a study of healthy donors' naive CD4 and CD8 T cells. TCR libraries were built from about 0.55 ug of total RNA by linear amplification. TCRdb independently ran MiXCR on the reads; one entry per CDR3 protein. In the table there are around 180,000 distinct CDR3 sequences, about 76% of which are singletons. Sequencing was performed on naive CD4+ and CD8+ T cells sorted from blood, pooled from several donors. Receptors originate from a pool of human donors in good health; the sample pools cells from several healthy donors.

The rearrangement uses TRBV12-3 or TRBV12-4 and TRBJ1-6, with D possibly matching TRBD1 (5 bases). The V and J ends lost 3 bases and 4 bases respectively, with 10 bases between them. The CDR3 runs 15 residues. CDR3 nucleotide sequence: TGTGCCAGCAGTTTCTCGGGACGTTATAATTCACCCCTCCACTTT. Translation gives CASSFSGRYNSPLHF.

This chain joins TRBV21-1 and TRBJ1-5. TRBV21-1 is termed a pseudogene. The length of the CDR3 is 19 residues. The CDR3 protein is CASSIQRKAEKYSNQPQHF. The CDR3 bases are TGTGCCAGCAGCATCCAACGGAAAGCGGAGAAATATAGCAATCAGCCCCAGCATTTT.

The chain carries TRBV27 and TRBJ2-1, with 7 nucleotides matching TRBD2. Trimming removed 6 bases from V and 6 bases from J; junction bases left unmatched: 14. CDR3 length: 16 amino acids. From germline, CDR1 is MNHEY and CDR2 SMNVEV (reference sequence). DNA for the CDR3: TGTGCCAGCAGCCCATCGCGGGGGACCGGTATCAATGAGCAGTTCTTC. It is translated as CASSPSRGTGINEQFF.

The chain carries TRBV29-1 and TRBJ1-2; no clear D. The CDR3 runs to 13 residues. The V end lost 7 bases, the J end lost 4 bases, and 16 bases lay between the germline ends. Germline V lookup: CDR1 SQVTM, CDR2 ANQGSEA. Here the CDR3 reads CSARELEGYGYTF. Written as DNA, the CDR3 is TGCAGCGCCCGGGAGTTGGAAGGCTATGGCTACACCTTC.

The chain employs TRBV29-1 and TRBJ1-6; 7 positions agree with TRBD1. With V trimmed by 7 bases and J by 5 bases, 14 bases remained unmatched. Looked up from germline, CDR1 is SQVTM and CDR2 is ANQGSEA. There are 16 residues in the CDR3. The CDR3 nucleotides read TGCAGCGCCCGTCCTGGAACCGGGACAGATAATTCACCCCTCCACTTT. It encodes CSARPGTGTDNSPLHF.

The rearrangement uses TRBV5-6 and TRBJ2-2; D is ambiguous. The V end lost 1 base, the J end lost 3 bases, and 10 bases lay between the germline ends. This CDR3 has 15 residues. Germline CDR1 reads SGHDT; CDR2 reads YYEEEE. The CDR3 sequence: CASSLPGWDTGELFF. The CDR3 DNA reads TGTGCCAGCAGCTTGCCTGGGTGGGACACCGGGGAGCTGTTTTTT.

The chain carries TRBV29-1 and TRBJ2-7; 8 bases agree with TRBD1. CDR1 and CDR2 from the germline V gene are SQVTM and ANQGSEA. V shed 5 bases, J shed 3 bases, and the junction held 12 bases outside the gene matches. This CDR3 region has 15 residues. CDR3 nucleotides: TGCAGCGTTACAGGACAGGGATCCGAACGCTACGAGCAGTACTTC. It translates to CSVTGQGSERYEQYF.

V is TRBV10-3 and J is TRBJ1-1; the D is unclear. The CDR3 has 12 amino acids. Germline V gene data show CDR1 as ENHRY and CDR2 as SYGVKD. Trimming took 4 bases from V and 4 from J, leaving 7 bases between them. The CDR3 DNA sequence: TGTGCCATCAGTGGATTTCTCACTGAAGCTTTCTTT. It specifies CAISGFLTEAFF.

V is TRBV29-1 and J is TRBJ2-7, with TRBD2 matching over 7 bases. V shed 7 bases, J shed 3 bases, and the junction held 15 bases outside the gene matches. Germline assignment: CDR1 SQVTM and CDR2 ANQGSEA. The CDR3 contains 15 residues. The DNA for the CDR3 is TGCAGCGGGGCCCTCGTGGGCGGGAGTATCTACGAGCAGTACTTC. Its translation is CSGALVGGSIYEQYF.

The chain couples TRBV19 to TRBJ2-2; D is uncertain. V lost 0 bases and J 4 bases, leaving 9 bases between the germline ends. The germline gives CDR1 LNHDA, CDR2 SQIVND (reference sequence). CDR3 length: 15 residues. The CDR3 reads CASSIDGPSTGELFF. In DNA, the CDR3 is TGTGCCAGTAGTATAGATGGGCCGTCCACCGGGGAGCTGTTTTTT.

The V call is TRBV4-3, the J call TRBJ1-2, with 7 bases that match TRBD1. CDR1 LGHNA and CDR2 YSLEER come from the germline V gene. J gave up 1 base and V 1 base, and 9 bases lay outside the gene matches. The CDR3 is 17 residues long. Here the CDR3 reads CASSQATGRGLNYGYTF. The DNA for the CDR3 is TGCGCCAGCAGCCAAGCAACAGGGAGGGGGCTTAACTATGGCTACACCTTC.

This chain links TRBV27 with TRBJ2-7; the match to TRBD1 covers 7 bases. After removal of 5 bases from V and 3 bases from J, the junction contained 4 bases not matched to a gene. The germline V gene has CDR1 MNHEY and CDR2 SMNVEV (reference sequence). This CDR3 has 13 residues. DNA of the CDR3: TGTGCCAGCAGTATGGGACAGTACTACGAGCAGTACTTC. It translates to CASSMGQYYEQYF.